The TCR beta chain under discussion was sequenced for a study of CD8 T cells in ankylosing spondylitis. TCRdb ran MiXCR on the 5' RACE reads and lists one entry per CDR3 protein. The table lists roughly 250,000 distinct CDR3 sequences, roughly a tenth of them singletons. The ends were cut back, 0 bases at V and 9 bases at J, with 20 bases in the middle. Germline CDR1 reads GTSNPN; CDR2 reads SVGIG (reference sequence). The CDR3 spans 15 residues. This clonotype came up many times. Its antigen is unidentified. Broader study findings: Disease-linked clones, CD8+, were relatively rare in peripheral blood.

The TCR comes from a male donor with ankylosing spondylitis or in good health (not recorded which). The genes are TRBV30 and TRBJ1-2; D is perhaps TRBD1 (6 bases). The specimen was blood, either unsorted or a sorted T cell fraction (not recorded which). The CDR3 region has the DNA TGTGCCTGGAGTGTACCTGGAGGGGGGGTCATGAGCTACACCTTC. This sequence encodes CAWSVPGGGVMSYTF. The full variable domain, in which reference TRBV30 and TRBJ1-2 provide the parts outside the CDR3, is SQTIHQWPATLVQPVGSPLSLECTVEGTSNPNLYWYRQAAGRGLQLLFYSVGIGQISSEVPQNLSASRPQDRQFILSSKKLLLSDSGFYLCAWSVPGGGVMSYTFGSGTRLTVV.